This T cell receptor (beta chain) comes out of a study of blood T cell repertoires in COVID-19. The wider study: The United States, Italy and Spain supplied acute and convalescent COVID-19 samples.

Germline CDR1 is LNHDA and CDR2 is SQIVND (reference sequence). V was pared by 3 bases and J by 1 base, with 14 bases between. This CDR3 region has 16 residues. Clones were sequenced by immunoSEQ multiplex PCR, and TCRdb holds only the in-frame ones, with some missing. The repertoire holds 250,000 to 350,000 clones, with about nine tenths as singletons. This clonotype originated in a man between 18 and 29 years old with active or convalescent COVID-19. The sample taken for sequencing was peripheral blood. The chain has TRBV19 and TRBJ2-3; D is undetermined. The CDR3 DNA sequence: TGTGCCAGTAGTATTCTGGGCCCCGCCCGCACAGATACGCAGTATTTT. This gives the protein CASSILGPARTDTQYF.